A selection of T cell receptor beta chains follows, all from one sample in a study of OX40 agonist ivuxolimab in advanced cancers. Clones were sequenced by immunoSEQ multiplex PCR, and TCRdb holds only the in-frame ones, with some missing. The profile shows some 68,000 clones, 87% of them singletons. Sequencing was performed on CD4+ or CD8+ T cells sorted from blood, taken in a trial of the OX40 agonist ivuxolimab. Receptors originate from an adult with an advanced solid tumor such as melanoma, head and neck, liver or kidney cancer. Each CDR3 is given with its conserved first and last residue. The order of the fields is V gene, J gene, clone size, D gene, CDR3 DNA, CDR3 protein. D genes are given only for firm matches. Not every row has a clone size; where given, it reads once, few, many or a size class.

v_gene: TRBV5-4
j_gene: TRBJ2-7
abundance: -
d_gene: TRBD2
CDR3nt: TGTGCCAGCAGCACCGCCTACCGGGCCCGGGGGGACTTC
CDR3aa: CASSTAYRARGDF

v_gene: TRBV18
j_gene: TRBJ2-7
abundance: -
d_gene: -
CDR3nt: TGTGCCAGCTCACCCGGACACCGCTACGAGCAGTACTTC
CDR3aa: CASSPGHRYEQYF

v_gene: TRBV28
j_gene: TRBJ2-2
abundance: -
d_gene: -
CDR3nt: TGTGCCAGCACCTTTGGGCACACCGGGGAGCTGTTTTTT
CDR3aa: CASTFGHTGELFF

v_gene: TRBV10-2
j_gene: TRBJ2-3
abundance: -
d_gene: TRBD2
CDR3nt: TGCGCCAGCAGTGAGAGGGGTGACGGGAGGGCACATACGCAGTATTTT
CDR3aa: CASSERGDGRAHTQYF

v_gene: TRBV7-9
j_gene: TRBJ1-3
abundance: -
d_gene: -
CDR3nt: TGTGCCAGCAGCTTAGAAAGCTTATCTGGAAACACCATATATTTT
CDR3aa: CASSLESLSGNTIYF

v_gene: TRBV18
j_gene: TRBJ1-1
abundance: -
d_gene: -
CDR3nt: TGTGCCAGCTCACCTGGACTCACCGGGGAAGGAGCTTTCTTT
CDR3aa: CASSPGLTGEGAFF

v_gene: TRBV6-4
j_gene: TRBJ2-2
abundance: -
d_gene: TRBD1
CDR3nt: TGTGCCACCAAAGCGGGACAGGGGGCCGGCGGGGAGCTGTTTTTT
CDR3aa: CATKAGQGAGGELFF

v_gene: TRBV11-1
j_gene: TRBJ2-1
abundance: -
d_gene: -
CDR3nt: TGTGCCAGCAGCTTAGCGTTGTACAATGAGCAGTTCTTC
CDR3aa: CASSLALYNEQFF

v_gene: TRBV15
j_gene: TRBJ1-5
abundance: -
d_gene: TRBD1
CDR3nt: TGTGCCACCGGGAGACAGGGCGAACAGCCCCAGCATTTT
CDR3aa: CATGRQGEQPQHF

v_gene: TRBV2
j_gene: TRBJ1-6
abundance: -
d_gene: -
CDR3nt: TGTGCCAGCAGTGAAGCGACAGCCTATGGTTCACCCCTCCACTTT
CDR3aa: CASSEATAYGSPLHF

v_gene: TRBV13
j_gene: TRBJ2-3
abundance: -
d_gene: TRBD1
CDR3nt: TGTGCCAGCAGCCCAGGACAGGGGCCAGATACGCAGTATTTT
CDR3aa: CASSPGQGPDTQYF

v_gene: TRBV9
j_gene: TRBJ1-4
abundance: -
d_gene: TRBD1
CDR3nt: TGTGCCAGCAGCTCGACAGGGGGGGATGAAAAACTGTTTTTT
CDR3aa: CASSSTGGDEKLFF

v_gene: TRBV9
j_gene: TRBJ2-3
abundance: -
d_gene: TRBD2
CDR3nt: TGTGCCAGCAGCGTAGGGACTAGCGGGAGCTCGGGTACGCAGTATTTT
CDR3aa: CASSVGTSGSSGTQYF

v_gene: TRBV7-9
j_gene: TRBJ2-3
abundance: once
d_gene: -
CDR3nt: TGTGCCAGCAGCTTAGTCCTCGCCCCGAATACGCAGTATTTT
CDR3aa: CASSLVLAPNTQYF

v_gene: TRBV14
j_gene: TRBJ1-4
abundance: -
d_gene: TRBD1
CDR3nt: TGTGCCAGCAGCCAAGATTGGACAGGCCACAATGAAAAACTGTTTTTT
CDR3aa: CASSQDWTGHNEKLFF

v_gene: TRBV6-4
j_gene: TRBJ2-1
abundance: -
d_gene: -
CDR3nt: TGTGCCAGCAGTGACATGGGGACGACTATCCCCCGGAATGAGCAGTTCTTC
CDR3aa: CASSDMGTTIPRNEQFF

v_gene: TRBV28
j_gene: TRBJ2-5
abundance: -
d_gene: -
CDR3nt: TGTGCCAGCAGCCCTATGCCTTTGGCAGGGCCCCAAGAGACCCAGTACTTC
CDR3aa: CASSPMPLAGPQETQYF

v_gene: TRBV15
j_gene: TRBJ2-7
abundance: -
d_gene: -
CDR3nt: TGTGCCACCAGCAGAGATAAGTGGGAGCAGTACTTC
CDR3aa: CATSRDKWEQYF

v_gene: TRBV4-1
j_gene: TRBJ1-5
abundance: -
d_gene: -
CDR3nt: TGCGCCAGCAGCCAAGCTTGGTCGGAGGATCAGCCCCAGCATTTT
CDR3aa: CASSQAWSEDQPQHF

v_gene: TRBV21-1
j_gene: TRBJ2-7
abundance: -
d_gene: -
CDR3nt: TGTGCCAGCAGCAAAGCTCAGGACAGTGCCTACGAGCAGTACTTC
CDR3aa: CASSKAQDSAYEQYF

v_gene: TRBV7-3
j_gene: TRBJ2-1
abundance: -
d_gene: -
CDR3nt: TGTGCCAGCAGCCTTAGCGGAGCCTCCTACAATGAGCAGTTCTTC
CDR3aa: CASSLSGASYNEQFF

v_gene: TRBV5-6
j_gene: TRBJ1-5
abundance: once
d_gene: -
CDR3nt: TGTGCCAGCAGCTTGGGCGCGGGGTTTGATCAGCCCCAGCATTTT
CDR3aa: CASSLGAGFDQPQHF

v_gene: TRBV18
j_gene: TRBJ2-1
abundance: once
d_gene: -
CDR3nt: TGTGCCAGCTCACCGCAGGAGGGGGACAGCTCCTACAATGAGCAGTTCTTC
CDR3aa: CASSPQEGDSSYNEQFF

v_gene: TRBV6-1
j_gene: TRBJ2-5
abundance: -
d_gene: -
CDR3nt: TGTGCCAGCTGGGAGCCTGGTAGGGGGACCCAGTACTTC
CDR3aa: CASWEPGRGTQYF